The present T cell receptor beta chain was sequenced within a study of CD8+ T cells in alopecia areata. Alopecia areata patients provided lesional scalp punch biopsies and peripheral blood. Study results and caveats: Lesional scalp, especially alopecia totalis/universalis, showed higher clonality than normal scalp. Sequence data from scalp samples additionally include resident alphabeta T cells of normal skin.

For this clone: What it binds is not known.

Investigators isolated RNA and reverse transcribed it into cDNA to act as the sequencing template. The assay was immunoSEQ multiplex PCR, and TCRdb's table has in-frame clones only and misses some. Of around 140,000 clones in the sample, 40% to 55% were seen once. Here the sequenced sample was CD4+ T cells sorted from blood, taken at week 0. The sequence derives from a human donor with alopecia areata.

The CDR3 DNA follows: TGTGCCACCTCATTGAGAGGAGGACCATACTATGGCTACACCTTC. Its protein product is CATSLRGGPYYGYTF. The chain recombines TRBV27 with TRBJ1-2; D is undetermined. Trimming shortened V by 10 bases and J by 3 bases, and 21 bases separated the two germline ends. Per germline, CDR1 MNHEY and CDR2 SMNVEV (reference sequence). CDR3 length equals 15 residues.